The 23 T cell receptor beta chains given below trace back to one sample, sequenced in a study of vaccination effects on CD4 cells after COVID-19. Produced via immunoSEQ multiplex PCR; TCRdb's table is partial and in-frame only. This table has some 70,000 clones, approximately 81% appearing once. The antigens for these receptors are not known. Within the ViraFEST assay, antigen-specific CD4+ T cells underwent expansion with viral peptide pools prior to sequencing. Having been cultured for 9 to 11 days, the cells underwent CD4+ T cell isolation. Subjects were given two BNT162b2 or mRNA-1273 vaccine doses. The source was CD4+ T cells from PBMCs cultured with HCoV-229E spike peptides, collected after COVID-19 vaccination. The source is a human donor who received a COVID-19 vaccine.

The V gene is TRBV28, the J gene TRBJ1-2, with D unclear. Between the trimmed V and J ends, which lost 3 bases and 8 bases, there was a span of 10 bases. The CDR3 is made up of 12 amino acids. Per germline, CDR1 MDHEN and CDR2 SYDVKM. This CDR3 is CASSFFITGYTF. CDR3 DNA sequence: TGTGCCAGCAGTTTTTTCATTACGGGCTACACCTTC.

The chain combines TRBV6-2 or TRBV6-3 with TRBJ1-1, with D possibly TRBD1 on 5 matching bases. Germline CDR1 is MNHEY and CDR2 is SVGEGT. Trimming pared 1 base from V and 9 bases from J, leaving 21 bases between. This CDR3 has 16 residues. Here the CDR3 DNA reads TGTGCCAGCAGTTACTTGAACGGGGGGACCCAGACCCAAGCTTTCTTT. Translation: CASSYLNGGTQTQAFF.

CDR3 coding DNA: TGTGCCAGCAGCGTAATAGACCCCTCGGGGGAGCAGTACGTC. This sequence encodes CASSVIDPSGEQYV. The chain employs TRBV11-3 and TRBJ2-7; D might be TRBD2 (5 bases). This CDR3 comprises 14 residues. CDR1 and CDR2 (germline): SGHNT, YENEEA. Deletions cut 5 bases from V and 7 bases from J, with 18 bases between.

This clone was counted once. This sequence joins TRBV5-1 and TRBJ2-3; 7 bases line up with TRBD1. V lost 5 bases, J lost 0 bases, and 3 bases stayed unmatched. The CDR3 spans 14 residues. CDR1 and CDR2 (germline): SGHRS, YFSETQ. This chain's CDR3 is CASRRDSSTDTQYF. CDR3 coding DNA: TGCGCCAGCAGAAGGGACAGTAGCACAGATACGCAGTATTTT. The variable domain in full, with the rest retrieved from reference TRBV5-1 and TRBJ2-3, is KAGVTQTPRYLIKTRGQQVTLSCSPISGHRSVSWYQQTPGQGLQFLFEYFSETQRNKGNFPGRFSGRQFSNSRSEMNVSTLELGDSALYLCASRRDSSTDTQYFGPGTRLTVL.

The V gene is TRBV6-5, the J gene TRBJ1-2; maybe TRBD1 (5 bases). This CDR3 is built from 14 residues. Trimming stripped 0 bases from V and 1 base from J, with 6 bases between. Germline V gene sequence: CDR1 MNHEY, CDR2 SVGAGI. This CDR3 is CASSYSGGNYGYTF. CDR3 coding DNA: TGTGCCAGCAGTTACTCTGGGGGTAACTATGGCTACACCTTC.

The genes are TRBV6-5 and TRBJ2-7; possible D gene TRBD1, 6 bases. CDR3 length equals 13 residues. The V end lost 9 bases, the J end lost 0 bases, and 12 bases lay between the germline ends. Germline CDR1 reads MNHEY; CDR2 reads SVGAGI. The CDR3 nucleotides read TGTGCCAGTACGACAGGCGTCTCCTACGAGCAGTACGTC. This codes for CASTTGVSYEQYV.

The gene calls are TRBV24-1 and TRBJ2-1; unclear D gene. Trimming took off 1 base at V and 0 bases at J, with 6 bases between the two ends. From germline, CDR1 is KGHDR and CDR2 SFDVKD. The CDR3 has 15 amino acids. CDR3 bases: TGTGCCACCAGTGATTTTCGGAGCTCCTACAATGAGCAGTTCTTC. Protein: CATSDFRSSYNEQFF.

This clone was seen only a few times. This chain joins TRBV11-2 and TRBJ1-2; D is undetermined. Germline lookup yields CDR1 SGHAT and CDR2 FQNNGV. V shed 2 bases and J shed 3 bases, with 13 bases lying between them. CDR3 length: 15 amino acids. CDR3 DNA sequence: TGTGCCAGCAGCTTATCTGCCGCCTCGGACTATGGCTACACCTTC. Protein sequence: CASSLSAASDYGYTF.

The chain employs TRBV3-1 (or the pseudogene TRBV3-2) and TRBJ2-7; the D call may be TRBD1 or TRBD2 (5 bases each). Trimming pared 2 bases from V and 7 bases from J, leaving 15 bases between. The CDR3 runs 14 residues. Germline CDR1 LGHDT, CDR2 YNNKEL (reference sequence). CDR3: CASSQRGVSVEQYV. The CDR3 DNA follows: TGTGCCAGCAGCCAAAGAGGGGTATCTGTTGAGCAGTACGTC.

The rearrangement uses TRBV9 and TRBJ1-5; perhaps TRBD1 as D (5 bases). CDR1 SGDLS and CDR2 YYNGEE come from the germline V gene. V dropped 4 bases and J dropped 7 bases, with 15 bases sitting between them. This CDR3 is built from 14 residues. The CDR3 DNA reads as TGTGCCAGCAGCCTCCATGGGGGAAGGCAGCCCCAGCATTTT. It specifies CASSLHGGRQPQHF. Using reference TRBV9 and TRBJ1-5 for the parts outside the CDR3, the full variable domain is DSGVTQTPKHLITATGQRVTLRCSPRSGDLSVYWYQQSLDQGLQFLIQYYNGEERAKGNILERFSAQQFPDLHSELNLSSLELGDSALYFCASSLHGGRQPQHFGDGTRLSIL.

CDR3 in amino acids: CAWSVISGNTIYF. CDR3 bases: TGTGCCTGGAGTGTAATCTCTGGAAACACCATATATTTT. The rearrangement links TRBV30 to TRBJ1-3; D is uncertain. Germline loops: CDR1 GTSNPN, CDR2 SVGIG (reference sequence). The CDR3 consists of 13 residues. Deletions cut 0 bases from V and 0 bases from J, with 3 bases between.

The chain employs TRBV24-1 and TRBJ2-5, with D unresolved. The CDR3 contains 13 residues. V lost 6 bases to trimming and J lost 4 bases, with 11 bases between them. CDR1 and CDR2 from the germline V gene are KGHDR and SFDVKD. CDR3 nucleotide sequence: TGTGCCACCAGTCTGTCGGGTTCAGAGACCCAGTACTTC. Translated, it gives CATSLSGSETQYF.

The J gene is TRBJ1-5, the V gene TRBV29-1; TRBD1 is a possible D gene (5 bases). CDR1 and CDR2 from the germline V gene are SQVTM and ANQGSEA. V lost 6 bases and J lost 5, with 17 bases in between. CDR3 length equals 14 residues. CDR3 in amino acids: CSVVVGAQDQPQHF. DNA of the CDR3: TGCAGCGTGGTTGTTGGGGCTCAAGATCAGCCCCAGCATTTT.

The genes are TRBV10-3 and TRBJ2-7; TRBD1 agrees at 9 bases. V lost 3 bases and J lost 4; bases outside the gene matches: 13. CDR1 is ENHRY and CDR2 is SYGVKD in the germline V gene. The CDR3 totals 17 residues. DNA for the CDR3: TGTGCCATCAGTGAATCTCTTCGTGGGACAGGGAGGTACGAGCAGTACGTC. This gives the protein CAISESLRGTGRYEQYV.

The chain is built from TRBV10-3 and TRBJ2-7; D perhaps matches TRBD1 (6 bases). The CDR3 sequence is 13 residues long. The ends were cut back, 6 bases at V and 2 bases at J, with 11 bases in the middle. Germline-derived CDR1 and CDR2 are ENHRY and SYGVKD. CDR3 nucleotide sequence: TGTGCCATCAGCCGGGACATAACCTACGAGCAGTACGTC. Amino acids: CAISRDITYEQYV.

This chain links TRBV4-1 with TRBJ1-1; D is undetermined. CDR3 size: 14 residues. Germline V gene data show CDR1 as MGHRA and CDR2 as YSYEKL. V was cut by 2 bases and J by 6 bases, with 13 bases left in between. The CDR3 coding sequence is TGCGCCAGCAGCCAACCCTGGGGTAAAGCTGAAGCTTTCTTT. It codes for CASSQPWGKAEAFF.

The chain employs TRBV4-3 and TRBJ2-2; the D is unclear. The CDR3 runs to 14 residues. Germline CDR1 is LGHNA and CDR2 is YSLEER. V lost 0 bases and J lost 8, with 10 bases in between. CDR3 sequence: CASSQDRALGELFF. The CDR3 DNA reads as TGCGCCAGCAGCCAAGATAGGGCGCTTGGGGAGCTGTTTTTT.

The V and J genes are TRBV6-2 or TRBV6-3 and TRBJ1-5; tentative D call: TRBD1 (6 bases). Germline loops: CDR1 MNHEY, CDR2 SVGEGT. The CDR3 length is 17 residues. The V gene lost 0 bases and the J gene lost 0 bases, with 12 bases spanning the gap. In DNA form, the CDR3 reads TGTGCCAGCAGTTACTCAGGGGGGTCCTATAGCAATCAGCCCCAGCATTTT. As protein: CASSYSGGSYSNQPQHF.

The CDR3 here is CASSEQKTQYF. The CDR3 DNA follows: TGTGCCAGCAGTGAACAGAAGACCCAGTACTTC. The rearrangement joins TRBV2 to TRBJ2-5, with D hard to call. This CDR3 is built from 11 residues. The V gene's germline CDR1 is SNHLY and CDR2 FYNNEI. V was trimmed by 2 bases and J by 6 bases, leaving 4 bases between them. Looking up the rest from reference TRBV2 and TRBJ2-5 gives the full variable domain: EPEVTQTPSHQVTQMGQEVILRCVPISNHLYFYWYRQILGQKVEFLVSFYNNEISEKSEIFDDQFSVERPDGSNFTLKIRSTKLEDSAMYFCASSEQKTQYFGPGTRLLVL.

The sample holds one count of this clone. CDR3 sequence: CASSPRYGDYGYTF. The CDR3 coding sequence is TGTGCCAGCAGCCCGAGGTACGGGGACTATGGCTACACCTTC. The chain employs TRBV14 and TRBJ1-2; D not resolved. CDR3 length: 14 residues. Per germline, CDR1 SGHDN and CDR2 FVKESK. V gave up 4 bases and J gave up 3 bases, with 12 bases separating them.

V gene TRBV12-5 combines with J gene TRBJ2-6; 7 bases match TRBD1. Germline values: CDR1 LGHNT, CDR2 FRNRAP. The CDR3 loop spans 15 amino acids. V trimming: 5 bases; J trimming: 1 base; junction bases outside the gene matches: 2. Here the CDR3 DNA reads TGTGCTAGTGGTACGGGACAGTCTGGGGCCAACGTCCTGACTTTC. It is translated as CASGTGQSGANVLTF.

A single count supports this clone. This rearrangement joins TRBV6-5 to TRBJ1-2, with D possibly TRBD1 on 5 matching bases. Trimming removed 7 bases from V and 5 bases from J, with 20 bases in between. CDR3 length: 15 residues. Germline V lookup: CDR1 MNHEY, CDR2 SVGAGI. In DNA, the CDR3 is TGTGCCAGCATCCAGGAGGTGGGACGAACGTATGGCTACACCTTC. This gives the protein CASIQEVGRTYGYTF.

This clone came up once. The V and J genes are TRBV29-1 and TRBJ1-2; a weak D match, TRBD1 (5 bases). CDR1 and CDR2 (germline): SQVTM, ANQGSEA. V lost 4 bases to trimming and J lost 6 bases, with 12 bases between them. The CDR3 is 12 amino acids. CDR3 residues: CSVGGRNNGYTF. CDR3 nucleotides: TGCAGCGTTGGGGGCAGGAACAATGGCTACACCTTC.